One sample yielded the 14 T cell receptor beta chains listed below, sequenced in a study of Tregs in tolerant kidney transplant recipients. No antigen is known for these receptors. The table came from immunoSEQ multiplex PCR; TCRdb's copy has only in-frame clones and leaves some out. Of under 45,000 clones listed, 95% to 96% are singletons. The specimen was Tregs from blood cultured with allogeneic cells. These receptors all stem from a human donor in good health.

V usage is TRBV7-2 and J usage is TRBJ2-1, with TRBD2 identical over 12 bases. CDR3 length equals 14 residues. V was pared by 2 bases and J by 13 bases, with 6 bases of the junction left unmatched. The germline gives CDR1 SGHTA, CDR2 FQGNSA. Here the CDR3 reads CASSLTILAGGQFF. In nucleotides, the CDR3 is TGTGCCAGCAGCTTAACCATACTAGCGGGAGGTCAGTTCTTC.

The rearrangement joins TRBV5-4 to TRBJ1-1, with 12 bases lining up with TRBD1. V gave up 4 bases and J gave up 4 bases; unmatched junction bases: 5. The CDR3 length is 15 residues. In germline, CDR1 is SGHNT, CDR2 YYREEE (reference sequence). In DNA form, the CDR3 reads TGTGCCAGCAGCCGGGGGACAGGGGGCACCACTGAAGCTTTCTTT. Translated: CASSRGTGGTTEAFF.

The chain recombines TRBV5-1 with TRBJ2-7, with 7 bases identical to TRBD1. This CDR3 is built from 13 residues. The V gene end was trimmed by 2 bases and the J gene end by 2 bases; junction bases not matched to a gene: 1. CDR1 is SGHRS and CDR2 is YFSETQ in the germline V gene. CDR3 protein: CASSFQGAYEQYF. DNA for the CDR3: TGCGCCAGCAGCTTTCAGGGGGCCTACGAGCAGTACTTC.

The V call is TRBV9, the J call TRBJ2-5; D uncertain. V was shortened by 1 base and J by 2 bases, with 12 bases between the two germline ends. Germline CDR1 SGDLS, CDR2 YYNGEE. The CDR3 totals 15 residues. The CDR3, as DNA: TGTGCCAGCAGCGTAAATGTCGTGCCGCAAGAGACCCAGTACTTC. This gives the protein CASSVNVVPQETQYF.

This sequence joins TRBV5-4 and TRBJ2-3, with D unresolved. CDR1 SGHNT and CDR2 YYREEE come from the germline V gene (reference sequence). The germline V and J ends were trimmed by 0 bases and 0 bases, with 2 bases remaining between them. CDR3 length equals 13 residues. The DNA for the CDR3 is TGTGCCAGCAGCTTGGACAGCACAGATACGCAGTATTTT. The encoded protein is CASSLDSTDTQYF.

The chain employs TRBV5-1 and TRBJ2-3, with D possibly TRBD1 on 5 matching bases. CDR1 and CDR2 from the germline V gene are SGHRS and YFSETQ. CDR3 size: 14 residues. Trimming took 0 bases from V and 0 from J, leaving 5 bases between them. The CDR3 DNA reads TGCGCCAGCAGCTTGGGACAGAGCACAGATACGCAGTATTTT. Translated, it gives CASSLGQSTDTQYF.

CDR3 sequence (DNA): TGCGCCGGAGAAGTTGAAACAGATACGCAGTATTTT. Translating gives CAGEVETDTQYF. The genes are TRBV5-1 and TRBJ2-3; no definite D call. The CDR3 is made up of 12 amino acids. Per the germline V gene, CDR1 is SGHRS and CDR2 is YFSETQ. V dropped 10 bases and J dropped 3 bases, with 12 bases sitting between them.

This chain uses TRBV11-2 with TRBJ1-5; D remains ambiguous. Germline CDR1 is SGHAT and CDR2 is FQNNGV. This CDR3 spans 16 amino acids. V dropped 0 bases and J dropped 4 bases, with 13 bases sitting between them. The DNA of the CDR3 is TGTGCCAGCAGCTTAGATCTTATACCGAAGAATCAGCCCCAGCATTTT. As protein: CASSLDLIPKNQPQHF.

This clone was detected only once. V and J are TRBV18 and TRBJ2-7; D unclear. Trimming removed 2 bases from V and 4 bases from J, with 12 bases in between. The germline CDR1 and CDR2 sequences are KGHSH and LQKENI. The CDR3 contains 14 residues. This chain's CDR3 is CASSPSWVSYEQYF. The CDR3 coding sequence is TGTGCCAGCTCACCAAGTTGGGTATCTTACGAGCAGTACTTC.

The chain links TRBV19 to TRBJ1-4; 10 nucleotides match TRBD1. The CDR3 runs to 15 residues. Germline V gene lookup returns CDR1 LNHDA and CDR2 SQIVND (reference sequence). Trimming took 2 bases from V and 8 from J; bases not matched to a gene: 5. CDR3 residues: CASSIRTGGSEKLFF. The CDR3 region has the DNA TGTGCCAGTAGTATACGGACAGGGGGGAGCGAAAAACTGTTTTTT.

The chain links TRBV2 to TRBJ2-7, with D tentatively TRBD1 (6 bases). V was pared by 7 bases and J by 5 bases, with 9 bases between. Germline CDR1 reads SNHLY; CDR2 reads FYNNEI. This CDR3 comprises 11 residues. Here the CDR3 reads CASKRQDEQYF. The CDR3 DNA reads TGTGCCAGCAAAAGACAGGACGAGCAGTACTTC.

V gene TRBV30 combines with J gene TRBJ1-3; D possibly corresponds to TRBD1 (5 bases). The CDR3 covers 21 residues. Trimming removed 4 bases at V and 4 bases at J, with 35 bases between. The V gene's germline CDR1 is GTSNPN and CDR2 SVGIG (reference sequence). The CDR3 region is CAWKGIRDRRLRSESGNTIYF. The CDR3 DNA follows: TGTGCCTGGAAGGGGATAAGAGACCGGAGGTTGAGGTCGGAGTCCGGAAACACCATATATTTT.

CDR3 coding DNA: TGTGCCAGCAGCTTGCAGGGAATGAACACTGAAGCTTTCTTT. Its protein is CASSLQGMNTEAFF. The chain has TRBV5-4 and TRBJ1-1; maybe TRBD1 (5 bases). V lost 1 base and J 0 bases, leaving 7 bases between the germline ends. CDR3 length equals 14 residues. The germline gives CDR1 SGHNT, CDR2 YYREEE (reference sequence).

The chain joins TRBV18 to TRBJ2-6; tentative D call: TRBD1 (8 bases). The V end was cut by 2 bases, the J end by 1 base, with 12 bases between. The CDR3 length is 17 residues. CDR1 is KGHSH, CDR2 LQKENI, per germline. Written as DNA, the CDR3 is TGTGCCAGCTCACCAGGACAGGGAGGGTCTGGGGCCAACGTCCTGACTTTC. It codes for CASSPGQGGSGANVLTF.